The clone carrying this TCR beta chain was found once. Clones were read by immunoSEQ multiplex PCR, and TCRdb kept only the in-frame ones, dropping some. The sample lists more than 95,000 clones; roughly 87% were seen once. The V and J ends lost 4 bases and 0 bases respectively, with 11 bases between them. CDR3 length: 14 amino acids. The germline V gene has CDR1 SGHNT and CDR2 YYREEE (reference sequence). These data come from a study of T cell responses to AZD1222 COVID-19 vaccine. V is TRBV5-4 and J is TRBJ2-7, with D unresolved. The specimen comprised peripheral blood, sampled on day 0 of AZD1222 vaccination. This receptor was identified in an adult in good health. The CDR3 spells CASSPGWGSYEQYF. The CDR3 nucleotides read TGTGCCAGCAGCCCCGGGTGGGGCTCCTACGAGCAGTACTTC.